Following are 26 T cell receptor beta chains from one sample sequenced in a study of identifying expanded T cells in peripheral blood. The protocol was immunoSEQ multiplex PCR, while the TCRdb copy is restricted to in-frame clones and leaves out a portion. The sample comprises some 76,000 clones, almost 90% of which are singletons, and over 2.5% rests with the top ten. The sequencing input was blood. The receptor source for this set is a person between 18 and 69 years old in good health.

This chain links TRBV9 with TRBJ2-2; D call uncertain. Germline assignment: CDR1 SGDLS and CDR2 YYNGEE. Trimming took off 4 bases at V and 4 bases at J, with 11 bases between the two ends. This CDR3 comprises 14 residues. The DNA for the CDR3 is TGTGCCAGCAGCCGAGACGGCGTCACCGGGGAGCTGTTTTTT. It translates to CASSRDGVTGELFF.

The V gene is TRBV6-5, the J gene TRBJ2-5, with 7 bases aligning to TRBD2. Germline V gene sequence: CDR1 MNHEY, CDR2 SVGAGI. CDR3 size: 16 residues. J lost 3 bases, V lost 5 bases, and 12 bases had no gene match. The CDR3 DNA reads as TGTGCCAGCAGTCACTGGGGGGAGGGTTGGGAAGAGACCCAGTACTTC. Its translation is CASSHWGEGWEETQYF.

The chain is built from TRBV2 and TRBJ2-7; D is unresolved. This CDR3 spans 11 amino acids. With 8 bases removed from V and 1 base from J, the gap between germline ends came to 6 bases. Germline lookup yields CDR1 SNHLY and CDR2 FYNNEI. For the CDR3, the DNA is TGTGCCAGCTCGACGTCCTACGAGCAGTACTTC. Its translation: CASSTSYEQYF.

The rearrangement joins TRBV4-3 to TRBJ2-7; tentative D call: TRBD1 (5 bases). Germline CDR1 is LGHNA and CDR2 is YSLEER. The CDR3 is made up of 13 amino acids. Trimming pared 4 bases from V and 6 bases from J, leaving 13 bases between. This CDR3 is CASSPTRVSEQYF. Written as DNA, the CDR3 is TGCGCCAGCAGCCCGACCAGGGTTTCCGAGCAGTACTTC.

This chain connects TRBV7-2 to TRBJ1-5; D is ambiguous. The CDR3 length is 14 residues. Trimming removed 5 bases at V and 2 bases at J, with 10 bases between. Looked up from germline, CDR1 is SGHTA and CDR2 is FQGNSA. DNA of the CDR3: TGTGCCAGCAGCGTTTGGGCCTGCAATCAGCCCCAGCATTTT. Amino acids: CASSVWACNQPQHF.

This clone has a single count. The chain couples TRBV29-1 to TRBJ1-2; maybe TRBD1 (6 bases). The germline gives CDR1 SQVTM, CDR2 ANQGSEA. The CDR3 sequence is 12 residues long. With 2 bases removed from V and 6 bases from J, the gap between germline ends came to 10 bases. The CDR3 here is CSVEWQGNGYTF. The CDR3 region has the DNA TGCAGCGTTGAATGGCAGGGGAATGGCTACACCTTC.

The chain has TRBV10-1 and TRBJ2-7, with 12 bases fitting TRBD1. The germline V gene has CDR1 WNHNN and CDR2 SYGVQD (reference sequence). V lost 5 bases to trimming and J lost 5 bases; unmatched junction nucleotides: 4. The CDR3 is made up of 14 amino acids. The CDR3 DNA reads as TGCGCCAGCAGTTCCGGGACAGGGGGCCACGAGCAGTACTTC. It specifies CASSSGTGGHEQYF.

The CDR3 DNA reads TGCGCCAGCAGCCAAACGGGACAGGGGGAAAATACGCAGTATTTT. It specifies CASSQTGQGENTQYF. The V and J genes are TRBV4-1 and TRBJ2-3, with TRBD1 identical over 11 bases. The CDR3 contains 15 residues. Germline V gene data show CDR1 as MGHRA and CDR2 as YSYEKL. The J segment lost 7 bases and the V segment lost 2 bases, leaving 5 bases of the junction unmatched.

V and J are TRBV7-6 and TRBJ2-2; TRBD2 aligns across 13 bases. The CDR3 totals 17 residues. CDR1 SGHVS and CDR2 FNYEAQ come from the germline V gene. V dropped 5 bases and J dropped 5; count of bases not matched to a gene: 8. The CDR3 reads CASSPLAGGPRTGELFF. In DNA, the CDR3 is TGTGCCAGCAGCCCACTAGCGGGGGGGCCTAGAACCGGGGAGCTGTTTTTT.

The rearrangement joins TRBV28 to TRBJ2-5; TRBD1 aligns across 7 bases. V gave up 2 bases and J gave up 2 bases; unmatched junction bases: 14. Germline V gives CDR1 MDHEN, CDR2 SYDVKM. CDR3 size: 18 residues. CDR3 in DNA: TGTGCCAGCAGTTTAGGGACAGTCCTTGCGACGGAGCAAGAGACCCAGTACTTC. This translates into CASSLGTVLATEQETQYF.

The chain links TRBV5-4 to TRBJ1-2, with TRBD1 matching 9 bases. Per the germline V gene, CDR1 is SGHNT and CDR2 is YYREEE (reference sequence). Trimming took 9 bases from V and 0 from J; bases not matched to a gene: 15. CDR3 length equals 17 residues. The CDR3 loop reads CANQQGAMKEANYGYTF. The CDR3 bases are TGTGCCAACCAACAGGGGGCGATGAAAGAAGCTAACTATGGCTACACCTTC. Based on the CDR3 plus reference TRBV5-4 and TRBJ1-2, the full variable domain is ETGVTQSPTHLIKTRGQQVTLRCSSQSGHNTVSWYQQALGQGPQFIFQYYREEENGRGNFPPRFSGLQFPNYSSELNVNALELDDSALYLCANQQGAMKEANYGYTFGSGTRLTVV.

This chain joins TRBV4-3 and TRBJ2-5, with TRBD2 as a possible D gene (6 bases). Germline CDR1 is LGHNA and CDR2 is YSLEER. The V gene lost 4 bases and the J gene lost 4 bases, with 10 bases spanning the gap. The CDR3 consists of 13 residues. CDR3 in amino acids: CASSPGEGETQYF. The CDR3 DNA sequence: TGCGCCAGCAGCCCGGGGGAAGGAGAGACCCAGTACTTC.

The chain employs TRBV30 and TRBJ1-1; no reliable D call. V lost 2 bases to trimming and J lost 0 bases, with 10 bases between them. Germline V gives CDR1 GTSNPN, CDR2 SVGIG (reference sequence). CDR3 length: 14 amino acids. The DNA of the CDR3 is TGTGCCTGGAGTCTCGGACTTTTGAACACTGAAGCTTTCTTT. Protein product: CAWSLGLLNTEAFF.

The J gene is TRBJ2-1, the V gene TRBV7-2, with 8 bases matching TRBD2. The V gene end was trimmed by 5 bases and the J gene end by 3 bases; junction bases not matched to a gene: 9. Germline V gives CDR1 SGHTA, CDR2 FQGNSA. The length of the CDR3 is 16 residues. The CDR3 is CASSIQGLDDYNEQFF. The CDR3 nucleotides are TGTGCCAGCAGCATACAGGGACTAGATGACTACAATGAGCAGTTCTTC.

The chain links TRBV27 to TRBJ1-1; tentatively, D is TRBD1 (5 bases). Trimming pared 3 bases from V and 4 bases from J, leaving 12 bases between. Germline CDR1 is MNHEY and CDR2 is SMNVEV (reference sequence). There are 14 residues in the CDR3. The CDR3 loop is CASSFHGGATEAFF. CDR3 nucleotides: TGTGCCAGCAGTTTCCATGGGGGTGCCACTGAAGCTTTCTTT.

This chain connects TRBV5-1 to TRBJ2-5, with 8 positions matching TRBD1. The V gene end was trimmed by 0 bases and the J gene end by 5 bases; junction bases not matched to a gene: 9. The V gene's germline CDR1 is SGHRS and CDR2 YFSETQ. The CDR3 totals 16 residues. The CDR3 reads CASSLDTGGRGETQYF. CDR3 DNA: TGCGCCAGCAGCTTGGATACAGGGGGTCGTGGCGAGACCCAGTACTTC.

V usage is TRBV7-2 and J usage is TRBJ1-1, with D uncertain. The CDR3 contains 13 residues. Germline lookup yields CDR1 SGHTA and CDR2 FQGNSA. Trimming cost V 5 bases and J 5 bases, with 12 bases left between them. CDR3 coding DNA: TGTGCCAGCAGCCCGCAGATGGGGACTGAAGCTTTCTTT. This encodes CASSPQMGTEAFF. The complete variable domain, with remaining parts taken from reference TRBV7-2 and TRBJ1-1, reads GAGVSQSPSNKVTEKGKDVELRCDPISGHTALYWYRQSLGQGLEFLIYFQGNSAPDKSGLPSDRFSAERTGGSVSTLTIQRTQQEDSAVYLCASSPQMGTEAFFGQGTRLTVV.

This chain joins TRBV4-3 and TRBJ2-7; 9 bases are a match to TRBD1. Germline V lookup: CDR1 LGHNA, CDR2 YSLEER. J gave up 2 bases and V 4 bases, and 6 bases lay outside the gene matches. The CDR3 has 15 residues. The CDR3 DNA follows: TGCGCCAGCAGCCGCCGGACAGGGGATGCCTACGAGCAGTACTTC. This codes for CASSRRTGDAYEQYF.

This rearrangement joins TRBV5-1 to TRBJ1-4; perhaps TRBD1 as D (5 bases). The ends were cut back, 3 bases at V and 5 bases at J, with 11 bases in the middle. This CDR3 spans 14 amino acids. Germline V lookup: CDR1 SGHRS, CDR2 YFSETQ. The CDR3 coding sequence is TGCGCCAGCAGCTACGACAGCCGGAATGAAAAACTGTTTTTT. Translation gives CASSYDSRNEKLFF.

CDR3 sequence reads: CASSLGGRGTEAFF. The CDR3 DNA follows: TGCGCCAGCAGCTTGGGAGGCCGTGGGACTGAAGCTTTCTTT. This rearrangement joins TRBV5-1 to TRBJ1-1; no firm D call. V was cut by 0 bases and J by 5 bases, with 11 bases left in between. Germline CDR1 SGHRS, CDR2 YFSETQ. The CDR3 is made up of 14 amino acids.

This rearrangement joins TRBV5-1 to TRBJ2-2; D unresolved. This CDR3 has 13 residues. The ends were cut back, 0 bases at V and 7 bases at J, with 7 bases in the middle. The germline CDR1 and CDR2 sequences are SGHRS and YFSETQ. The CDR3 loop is CASSLAMIGELFF. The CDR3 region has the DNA TGCGCCAGCAGCTTGGCCATGATCGGGGAGCTGTTTTTT.

The CDR3 sequence is CASSVRDSGEKLFF. The CDR3 DNA reads as TGTGCCAGCAGCGTTCGCGATAGTGGTGAAAAACTGTTTTTT. The chain employs TRBV9 and TRBJ1-4; D unclear. CDR1 is SGDLS, CDR2 YYNGEE, per germline. The CDR3 runs to 14 residues. Between the trimmed V and J ends, which lost 2 bases and 7 bases, there was a span of 12 bases.

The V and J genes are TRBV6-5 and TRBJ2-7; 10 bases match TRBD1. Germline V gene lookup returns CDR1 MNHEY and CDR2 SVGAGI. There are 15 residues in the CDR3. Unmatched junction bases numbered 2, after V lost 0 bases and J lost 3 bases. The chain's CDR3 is CASSYSRTGGYEQYF. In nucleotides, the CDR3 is TGTGCCAGCAGTTACTCGAGGACAGGGGGCTACGAGCAGTACTTC.

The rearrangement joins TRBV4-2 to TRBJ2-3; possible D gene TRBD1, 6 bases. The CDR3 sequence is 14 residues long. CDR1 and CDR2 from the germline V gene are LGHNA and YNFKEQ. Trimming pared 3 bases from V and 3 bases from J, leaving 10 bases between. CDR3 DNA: TGTGCCAGCAGCCATATTACAGGGACAGATACGCAGTATTTT. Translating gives CASSHITGTDTQYF.

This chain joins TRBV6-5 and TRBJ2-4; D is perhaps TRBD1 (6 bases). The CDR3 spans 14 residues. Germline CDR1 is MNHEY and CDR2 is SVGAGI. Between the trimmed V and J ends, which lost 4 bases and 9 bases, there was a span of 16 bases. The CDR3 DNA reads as TGTGCCAGCAGTTCTCCCGGCCAGGGGTCCATTCAGTACTTC. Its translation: CASSSPGQGSIQYF.

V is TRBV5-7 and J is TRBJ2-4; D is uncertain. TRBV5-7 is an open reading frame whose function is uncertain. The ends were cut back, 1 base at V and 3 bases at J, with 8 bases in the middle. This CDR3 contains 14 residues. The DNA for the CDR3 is TGTGCCAGCAGCTTGATGGCAGTCAAAAACATTCAGTACTTC. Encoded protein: CASSLMAVKNIQYF.